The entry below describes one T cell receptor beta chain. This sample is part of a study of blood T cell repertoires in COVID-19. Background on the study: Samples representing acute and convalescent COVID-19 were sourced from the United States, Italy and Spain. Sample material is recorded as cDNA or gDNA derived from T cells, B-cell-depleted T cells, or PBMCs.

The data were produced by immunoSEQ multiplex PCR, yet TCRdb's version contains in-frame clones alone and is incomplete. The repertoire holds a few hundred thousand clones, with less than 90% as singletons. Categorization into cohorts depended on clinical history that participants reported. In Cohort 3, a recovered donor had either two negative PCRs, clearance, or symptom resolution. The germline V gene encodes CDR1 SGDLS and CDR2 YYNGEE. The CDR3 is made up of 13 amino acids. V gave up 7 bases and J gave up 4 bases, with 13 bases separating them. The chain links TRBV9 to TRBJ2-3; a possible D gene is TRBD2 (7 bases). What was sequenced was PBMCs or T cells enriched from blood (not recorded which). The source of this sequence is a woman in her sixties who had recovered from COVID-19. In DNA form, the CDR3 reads TGTGCCAGCGCGAGGGGGGGTGCAGATACGCAGTATTTT. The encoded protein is CASARGGADTQYF.